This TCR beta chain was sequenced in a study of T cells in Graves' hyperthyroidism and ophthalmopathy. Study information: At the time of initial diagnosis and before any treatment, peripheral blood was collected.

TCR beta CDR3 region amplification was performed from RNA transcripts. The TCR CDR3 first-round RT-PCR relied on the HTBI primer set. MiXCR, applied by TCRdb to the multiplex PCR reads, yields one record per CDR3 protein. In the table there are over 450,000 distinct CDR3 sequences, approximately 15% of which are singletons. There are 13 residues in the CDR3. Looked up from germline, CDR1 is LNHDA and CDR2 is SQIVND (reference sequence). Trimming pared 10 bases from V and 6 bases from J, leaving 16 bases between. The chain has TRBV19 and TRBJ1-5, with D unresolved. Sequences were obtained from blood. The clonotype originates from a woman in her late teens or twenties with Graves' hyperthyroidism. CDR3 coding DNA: TGTGCCACCGCCACCTCACGCGGTCAGCCCCAGCATTTT. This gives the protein CATATSRGQPQHF.